Here is one T cell receptor (beta chain) with its context. This sample was included in a study of blood T cell repertoires in COVID-19. Study context: Both acute and convalescent COVID-19 samples were obtained from the United States, Italy and Spain. PBMCs, B-cell-depleted T cells, or T cells provided the cDNA or gDNA that made up the material.

The CDR3 loop spans 13 amino acids. The germline V and J ends were trimmed by 1 base and 4 bases, with 4 bases remaining between them. Germline V gene sequence: CDR1 SGHTA, CDR2 FQGTGA. The protocol was immunoSEQ multiplex PCR, while the TCRdb copy is restricted to in-frame clones and leaves out a portion. The table shows about 110,000 clones, with roughly 85% occurring only once. This chain uses TRBV7-3 with TRBJ2-2; no clear D gene. This clonotype originated in a human donor in a cohort sampled during active COVID-19. The sequencing input was peripheral blood. CDR3 region: CASSLIVTGELFF. DNA for the CDR3: TGTGCCAGCAGCTTAATAGTCACCGGGGAGCTGTTTTTT. The full variable domain, completed using reference TRBV7-3 and TRBJ2-2, is GAGVSQTPSNKVTEKGKYVELRCDPISGHTALYWYRQSLGQGPEFLIYFQGTGAADDSGLPNDRFFAVRPEGSVSTLKIQRTERGDSAVYLCASSLIVTGELFFGEGSRLTVL.